This T cell receptor (beta chain) is from a study of cytomegalovirus exposure and HLA in healthy donors. Study-level background: Genotyping of 398 donors showed that about 84% belonged to the Caucasian-associated ancestry cluster.

The PCR employed 60 Vbeta primers together with 13 Jbeta primers. The table came from immunoSEQ multiplex PCR; TCRdb's copy has only in-frame clones and leaves some out. The sample comprises some 84,000 clones, over 70% of which are singletons, and about 1.9% rests with the top ten. This CDR3 comprises 15 residues. CDR1 SNHLY and CDR2 FYNNEI come from the germline V gene. V shed 0 bases and J shed 4 bases, with 9 bases lying between them. Study-wide results and limits: Associated with cytomegalovirus, according to the listing, were 150 to 200 TCR beta chains.

With respect to this clone: What it binds is not known.

What was sequenced was PBMCs. The receptor was isolated from a boy younger than 18 in good health and CMV-seronegative. The chain combines TRBV2 with TRBJ2-2, with a weak D call TRBD2 (5 bases). The CDR3 here is CASSEALRGTGELFF. Written as DNA, the CDR3 is TGTGCCAGCAGTGAAGCGCTTCGGGGCACCGGGGAGCTGTTTTTT.